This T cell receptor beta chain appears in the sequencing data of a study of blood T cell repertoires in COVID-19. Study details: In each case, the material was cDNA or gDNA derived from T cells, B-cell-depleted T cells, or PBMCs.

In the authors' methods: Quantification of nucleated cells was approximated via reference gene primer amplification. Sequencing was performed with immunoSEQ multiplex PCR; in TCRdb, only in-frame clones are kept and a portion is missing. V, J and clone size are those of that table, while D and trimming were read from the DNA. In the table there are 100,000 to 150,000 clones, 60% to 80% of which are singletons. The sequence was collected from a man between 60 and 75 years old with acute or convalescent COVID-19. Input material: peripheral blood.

The CDR3 spells CAISDTGEDGYTF. CDR3 sequence (DNA): TGTGCCATCAGTGATACAGGGGAAGACGGCTACACCTTC. The chain links TRBV10-3 to TRBJ1-2; 7 bases line up with TRBD1. After removal of 3 bases from V and 8 bases from J, the junction contained 6 bases not matched to a gene. The CDR3 spans 13 residues. CDR1 is ENHRY, CDR2 SYGVKD, per germline.